This T cell receptor (beta chain) was sequenced during a study of cytomegalovirus exposure and HLA in healthy donors. The PCR made use of 60 Vbeta and 13 Jbeta primers. Assay: immunoSEQ multiplex PCR; the TCRdb copy retains only in-frame clones and omits some. This sample has over 150,000 clones, with 70% to 75% found just once. General study results and limits: The study found most TCR sequences rare, yet found some public TCRs in many donors.

As for this clone: Its target is unknown.

Sequencing was performed on PBMCs. The clonotype originates from a man younger than 40 in good health and CMV-seropositive.

The CDR3 loop reads CASSTPTSGGARTGELFF. In DNA, the CDR3 is TGTGCCAGCAGCACCCCGACTAGCGGGGGGGCCCGCACCGGGGAGCTGTTTTTT. This chain joins TRBV7-2 and TRBJ2-2, with 14 bases lining up with TRBD2. With V trimmed by 5 bases and J by 4 bases, 9 bases remained unmatched. The CDR3 has 18 residues. CDR1 is SGHTA, CDR2 FQGNSA, per germline.